Listed below are T cell receptor beta chains from one sample, sequenced in a study of blood T cell repertoires in COVID-19. Generated by immunoSEQ multiplex PCR, the TCRdb table keeps only in-frame clones and is missing some. This table holds about 180,000 clones, approximately 89% found once. The sequencing input was PBMCs or T cells enriched from blood (not recorded which). These receptors were obtained from a woman aged 35 to 49 with acute COVID-19. Both conserved end residues are part of each CDR3. A D gene is named only where the DNA matches it firmly. A row's size may be missing; if present it is once, few, many or a size class.

clone_size: few
j_call: TRBJ1-4
d_call: .
v_call: TRBV5-1
cdr3_nt: TGCGCCAGCAGCCCCGCGGTTAATGAAAAACTGTTTTTT
cdr3_aa: CASSPAVNEKLFF

clone_size: .
j_call: TRBJ1-4
d_call: .
v_call: TRBV11-2
cdr3_nt: TGTGCCAGCAGCTCGGAGGAAAAACTGTTTTTT
cdr3_aa: CASSSEEKLFF

clone_size: .
j_call: TRBJ1-2
d_call: TRBD1
v_call: TRBV29-1
cdr3_nt: TGCAGCGTTGAGCGCCGGACAGGGGTATTCGACTATGGCTACACCTTC
cdr3_aa: CSVERRTGVFDYGYTF

clone_size: .
j_call: TRBJ2-7
d_call: TRBD1
v_call: TRBV7-6
cdr3_nt: TGTGCCAGCAGCTTAGCGGGGACAGAAGACGAGCAGTACTTC
cdr3_aa: CASSLAGTEDEQYF

clone_size: .
j_call: TRBJ1-1
d_call: TRBD1
v_call: TRBV5-4
cdr3_nt: TGTGCCAGCAGCTTGGCCGAGGACAGGGCTGAAGCTTTCTTT
cdr3_aa: CASSLAEDRAEAFF

clone_size: medium-sized
j_call: TRBJ2-6
d_call: .
v_call: TRBV30
cdr3_nt: TGTGCCTGGACAGGGGCTGGGGCCAACGTCCTGACTTTC
cdr3_aa: CAWTGAGANVLTF

clone_size: .
j_call: TRBJ2-5
d_call: TRBD2
v_call: TRBV27
cdr3_nt: TGTGCCAGTTCTAGCGGGGGGAACATTGTCCAGACCCAGTACTTC
cdr3_aa: CASSSGGNIVQTQYF

clone_size: once
j_call: TRBJ1-5
d_call: .
v_call: TRBV2
cdr3_nt: TGTGCCAGCAGTGCAGGGTCTTATAGCAATCAGCCCCAGCATTTT
cdr3_aa: CASSAGSYSNQPQHF

clone_size: .
j_call: TRBJ2-1
d_call: TRBD2
v_call: TRBV4-1
cdr3_nt: TGCGCCAGCAGCCTCGTACGGGGGGACAATGAGCAGTTCTTC
cdr3_aa: CASSLVRGDNEQFF

clone_size: .
j_call: TRBJ2-2
d_call: .
v_call: TRBV5-1
cdr3_nt: TGCGCCAGCAGCACTGCCGATACGGGAGTCCTCAGGGAGCTGTTTTTT
cdr3_aa: CASSTADTGVLRELFF

clone_size: .
j_call: TRBJ2-7
d_call: TRBD2
v_call: TRBV9
cdr3_nt: TGTGCCAGCAGCGTAAGCGGGGGCCGCTCTTACGAGCAGTACTTC
cdr3_aa: CASSVSGGRSYEQYF

clone_size: .
j_call: TRBJ2-4
d_call: TRBD2
v_call: TRBV7-3
cdr3_nt: TGTGCCAGCAGCTTAGAGAGAGGTCGCGGGGGTACCAAAAACATTCAGTACTTC
cdr3_aa: CASSLERGRGGTKNIQYF

clone_size: .
j_call: TRBJ1-4
d_call: .
v_call: TRBV7-9
cdr3_nt: TGTGCCAGCAGCAGCGGAATTTCCCGGGACAACTGGGATGAAAAACTGTTTTTT
cdr3_aa: CASSSGISRDNWDEKLFF

clone_size: .
j_call: TRBJ2-1
d_call: TRBD2
v_call: TRBV27
cdr3_nt: TGTGCCAGCGGAAGGACTAGCGTTGTAGGCAATGAGCAGTTCTTC
cdr3_aa: CASGRTSVVGNEQFF

clone_size: few
j_call: TRBJ2-7
d_call: TRBD1
v_call: TRBV4-1
cdr3_nt: TGCGCCAGCAGCCAAGTTCTTAGTTTACGTCAGGGGGCGTACGAGCAGTACTTC
cdr3_aa: CASSQVLSLRQGAYEQYF

clone_size: .
j_call: TRBJ2-2
d_call: .
v_call: TRBV6-5
cdr3_nt: TGTGCCAGCAGTCTCCGACAGGATGGGGCCGGGGAGCTGTTTTTT
cdr3_aa: CASSLRQDGAGELFF

clone_size: .
j_call: TRBJ2-3
d_call: .
v_call: TRBV21-1
cdr3_nt: TGTGCCAGCAGCAAAGCCGAGGTCGCCCTAGCGGGGGGAACAGATACGCAGTATTTT
cdr3_aa: CASSKAEVALAGGTDTQYF

clone_size: .
j_call: TRBJ2-1
d_call: TRBD2
v_call: TRBV19
cdr3_nt: TGTGCCAGTAGTCGGACTAGCGGGGGACCTTTGGAGCAGTTCTTC
cdr3_aa: CASSRTSGGPLEQFF

clone_size: .
j_call: TRBJ2-3
d_call: TRBD1
v_call: TRBV29-1
cdr3_nt: TGCAGCGTTACCTTGTTAGGGACAGCCAGCACAGATACGCAGTATTTT
cdr3_aa: CSVTLLGTASTDTQYF

clone_size: .
j_call: TRBJ2-5
d_call: TRBD2
v_call: TRBV28
cdr3_nt: TGTGCCAGCAGTTTGGCGGGACTAGCGGGGGTCCAAGAGACCCAGTACTTC
cdr3_aa: CASSLAGLAGVQETQYF

clone_size: .
j_call: TRBJ2-1
d_call: TRBD2
v_call: TRBV20-1
cdr3_nt: TGCAGTGCTAGTAGAGTCGCGGGGGGGCTGTGGAATGAGCAGTTCTTC
cdr3_aa: CSASRVAGGLWNEQFF

clone_size: .
j_call: TRBJ2-7
d_call: TRBD2
v_call: TRBV5-1
cdr3_nt: TGCGCCAGCAGCTTGAGCCTAGCGGACTCCTACGAGCAGTACTTC
cdr3_aa: CASSLSLADSYEQYF

clone_size: .
j_call: TRBJ1-2
d_call: .
v_call: TRBV6-2/TRBV6-3
cdr3_nt: TGTGCCAGCAGTAGGAGCGGAGGACATGGCTACACCTTC
cdr3_aa: CASSRSGGHGYTF

clone_size: .
j_call: TRBJ1-2
d_call: .
v_call: TRBV2
cdr3_nt: TGTGCCAGCAGTGAAGCCACAGGGCGGTACTATGGCTACACCTTC
cdr3_aa: CASSEATGRYYGYTF

clone_size: .
j_call: TRBJ2-7
d_call: TRBD2
v_call: TRBV6-5
cdr3_nt: TGTGCCAGCAGACCTGGCGGGGGGAACTACGAGCAGTACTTC
cdr3_aa: CASRPGGGNYEQYF

clone_size: .
j_call: TRBJ2-2
d_call: .
v_call: TRBV6-5
cdr3_nt: TGTGCCAGCAGTTACAGCGGGTCGAACACCGGGGAGCTGTTTTTT
cdr3_aa: CASSYSGSNTGELFF

clone_size: once
j_call: TRBJ2-2
d_call: .
v_call: TRBV11-2
cdr3_nt: TGTGCCAGCAGCCGGCACAGGGGGGGAACCGGGGAGCTGTTTTTT
cdr3_aa: CASSRHRGGTGELFF

clone_size: .
j_call: TRBJ2-7
d_call: .
v_call: TRBV4-1
cdr3_nt: TGCGCCAGCAGCCAATGGAGCCCGGGACTTTGGTCTCGCGAGGAGCAGTACTTC
cdr3_aa: CASSQWSPGLWSREEQYF

clone_size: .
j_call: TRBJ2-7
d_call: .
v_call: TRBV28
cdr3_nt: TGTGCCAGCAGCCGCGTGGGGGGATTTGGCGAGCAGTACTTC
cdr3_aa: CASSRVGGFGEQYF

clone_size: .
j_call: TRBJ2-7
d_call: TRBD1
v_call: TRBV9
cdr3_nt: TGTGCCAGCAGCGTAGGGGGACAGGTTGGGAACGAGCAGTACTTC
cdr3_aa: CASSVGGQVGNEQYF

clone_size: .
j_call: TRBJ1-6
d_call: .
v_call: TRBV6-5
cdr3_nt: TGTGCCAGCACCGGACAGAATAATTCACCCCTCCACTTT
cdr3_aa: CASTGQNNSPLHF

clone_size: .
j_call: TRBJ1-2
d_call: .
v_call: TRBV30
cdr3_nt: TGTGCCTGGAGTGAGTGGGGCAACTATGGCTACACCTTC
cdr3_aa: CAWSEWGNYGYTF

clone_size: .
j_call: TRBJ1-3
d_call: .
v_call: TRBV6-1
cdr3_nt: TGTGCCAGCAGTGAATTTTCCGGGGCTGGAAACACCATATATTTT
cdr3_aa: CASSEFSGAGNTIYF

clone_size: .
j_call: TRBJ1-1
d_call: .
v_call: TRBV19
cdr3_nt: TGTGCCAGTAGTAGACAGTCCCTTCCGATGAACACTGAAGCTTTCTTT
cdr3_aa: CASSRQSLPMNTEAFF

clone_size: .
j_call: TRBJ1-1
d_call: TRBD1
v_call: TRBV9
cdr3_nt: TGTGCCAGCAGCGTAGGTAGACAGGGGGCAAAAGCTTTCTTT
cdr3_aa: CASSVGRQGAKAFF

clone_size: once
j_call: TRBJ2-2
d_call: TRBD1
v_call: TRBV19
cdr3_nt: TGTGCCAGTAGTGCCCGGGACAGGGGATTTTCCGGGGAGCTGTTTTTT
cdr3_aa: CASSARDRGFSGELFF

clone_size: .
j_call: TRBJ2-7
d_call: .
v_call: TRBV6-5
cdr3_nt: TGTGCCAGCAGCGACCCGACAGAATACGAGCAGTACTTC
cdr3_aa: CASSDPTEYEQYF

clone_size: .
j_call: TRBJ1-6
d_call: .
v_call: TRBV13
cdr3_nt: TGTGCCAGCAGCTCATCACAGGGCAGACGAAATGGACCCCTCCACTTT
cdr3_aa: CASSSSQGRRNGPLHF